These T cell receptor beta chains were read from a single sample in a study of blood T cells in healthy people across ages. TCRdb reprocessed the 5' RACE reads with MiXCR, giving one entry per CDR3 protein. The data contain 710,000 or so distinct CDR3 sequences, 22% of them singletons. Source material: blood. The receptors here all came from a man between 65 and 79 years old in good health. CDR3s include the opening cysteine and the closing phenylalanine or tryptophan. D genes are given only for firm matches. Clone size is given for some rows only: seen once, a few or many times, or a class if the clone is expanded.

>TRBJ2-1|TRBV6-5|few|TRBD2|16
CASSYALAGGYNEQFF
TGTGCCAGCAGTTACGCATTAGCGGGGGGTTACAATGAGCAGTTCTTC
>TRBJ2-1|TRBV3-1|few|-|12
CASSQPYNEQFF
TGTGCCAGCAGCCAGCCGTACAATGAGCAGTTCTTC
>TRBJ2-3|TRBV7-2|-|-|14
CASSSSRLTDTQYF
TGTGCCAGCAGCTCATCCCGTCTGACAGATACGCAGTATTTT
>TRBJ2-1|TRBV5-1|-|-|15
CASSFAGDSYNEQFF
TGCGCCAGCAGCTTTGCCGGGGATTCCTACAATGAGCAGTTCTTC
>TRBJ1-3|TRBV12-3/TRBV12-4|few|-|18
CASTKHSTGAFSGNTIYF
TGTGCCAGCACCAAACACTCTACCGGGGCGTTCTCTGGAAACACCATATATTTT
>TRBJ2-1|TRBV7-2|few|-|14
CASSPLPFYNEQFF
TGTGCCAGCAGCCCTCTCCCGTTCTACAATGAGCAGTTCTTC
>TRBJ2-3|TRBV20-1|-|TRBD2|17
CSATGLAGPGTTDTQYF
TGCAGTGCTACGGGACTAGCGGGTCCAGGTACCACAGATACGCAGTATTTT
>TRBJ1-5|TRBV20-1|-|-|16
CSARDRGGKVGQPQHF
TGCAGTGCTAGAGATCGTGGAGGGAAAGTGGGTCAGCCCCAGCATTTT
>TRBJ2-4|TRBV7-8|-|TRBD1|16
CASTAWGDRVTNIQYF
TGTGCCAGCACCGCCTGGGGGGACAGGGTAACCAACATTCAGTACTTC
>TRBJ2-7|TRBV20-1|-|TRBD1|15
CSATDPGQGSYEQYF
TGCAGTGCTACCGACCCGGGACAGGGAAGCTACGAGCAGTACTTC
>TRBJ2-5|TRBV5-8|many|-|16
CASSLGTEGLRETQYF
TGTGCCAGCAGCTTGGGAACCGAGGGACTGCGGGAGACCCAGTACTTC
>TRBJ2-5|TRBV20-1|-|-|15
CSASRQGRGGETQYF
TGCAGTGCTTCGCGCCAGGGGCGAGGGGGAGAGACCCAGTACTTC
>TRBJ1-2|TRBV20-1|-|TRBD1|13
CSAGRTGVYGYTF
TGCAGTGCGGGGCGGACAGGGGTTTATGGCTACACCTTC
>TRBJ1-1|TRBV7-8|many|TRBD1|16
CASSLVEGAVNTEAFF
TGTGCCAGCAGCTTAGTCGAGGGGGCGGTGAACACTGAAGCTTTCTTT
>TRBJ2-3|TRBV27|-|-|16
CASSRGTGRPPDTQYF
TGTGCCAGCAGTAGGGGGACGGGACGGCCCCCAGATACGCAGTATTTT
>TRBJ1-5|TRBV7-3|-|-|15
CASSHPGTTGQPQHF
TGTGCCAGCAGCCATCCAGGAACCACGGGGCAGCCCCAGCATTTT
>TRBJ1-1|TRBV30|-|-|12
CAWSVWNTEAFF
TGTGCCTGGAGTGTTTGGAACACTGAAGCTTTCTTT
>TRBJ2-1|TRBV29-1|-|TRBD2|14
CSAQREGRGNEQFF
TGCAGCGCCCAGCGGGAGGGCCGAGGAAATGAGCAGTTCTTC
>TRBJ1-4|TRBV12-3/TRBV12-4|few|-|15
CASSPRSLDGEKLFF
TGTGCCAGCAGTCCCCGGAGCCTCGACGGGGAAAAACTGTTTTTT
>TRBJ2-5|TRBV29-1|-|-|13
CSVVIGPQETQYF
TGCAGCGTTGTAATCGGGCCTCAAGAGACCCAGTACTTC
>TRBJ1-2|TRBV18|-|-|13
CASSPPAWDGYTF
TGTGCCAGCTCACCACCGGCCTGGGATGGCTACACCTTC
>TRBJ1-3|TRBV12-3/TRBV12-4|few|-|17
CASSLSPVLVLGNTIYF
TGTGCCAGCAGTTTATCTCCTGTCTTGGTGTTGGGAAACACCATATATTTT
>TRBJ2-1|TRBV20-1|-|TRBD2|16
CSARPRGGGIYNEQFF
TGCAGTGCTAGACCCCGGGGGGGCGGCATATACAATGAGCAGTTCTTC
>TRBJ2-5|TRBV10-3|-|TRBD2|16
CAISPTSGGAGETQYF
TGTGCCATCAGCCCGACTAGCGGGGGGGCCGGAGAGACCCAGTACTTC
>TRBJ2-1|TRBV7-8|few|-|14
CASSLADDYNEQFF
TGTGCCAGCAGCTTGGCAGATGATTACAATGAGCAGTTCTTC
>TRBJ1-5|TRBV20-1|-|-|16
CSARDWAPYSNQPQHF
TGCAGTGCTAGAGATTGGGCACCTTATAGCAATCAGCCCCAGCATTTT
>TRBJ2-4|TRBV29-1|few|-|12
CSFSVGKNIQYF
TGCAGCTTCTCCGTTGGCAAAAACATTCAGTACTTC
>TRBJ2-2|TRBV19|-|-|15
CASSIWQTSTGELFF
TGTGCCAGTAGTATTTGGCAGACGTCCACCGGGGAGCTGTTTTTT
>TRBJ2-7|TRBV9|-|-|13
CASSPSAGHEQYF
TGTGCCAGCAGCCCCTCCGCAGGGCACGAGCAGTACTTC
>TRBJ2-5|TRBV6-1|few|TRBD2|16
CASRSILSGRQETQYF
TGTGCCAGCAGGTCCATACTTAGCGGGAGGCAAGAGACCCAGTACTTC
>TRBJ2-1|TRBV6-1|-|TRBD1|16
CATSVGQGLSYNEQFF
TGTGCCACAAGCGTAGGACAGGGCTTATCCTACAATGAGCAGTTCTTC
>TRBJ1-4|TRBV28|-|-|13
CASRSGVWEKLFF
TGTGCCAGCAGGTCAGGGGTTTGGGAAAAACTGTTTTTT
>TRBJ1-1|TRBV5-1|-|-|16
CASSLDGIPLDTEAFF
TGCGCCAGCAGCTTGGATGGCATCCCTCTCGACACTGAAGCTTTCTTT
>TRBJ2-1|TRBV20-1|-|TRBD2|15
CSARDSGGQKDEQFF
TGCAGTGCTAGAGATAGCGGGGGGCAGAAGGATGAGCAGTTCTTC
>TRBJ1-1|TRBV20-1|many|-|12
CSARRGNTEAFF
TGCAGTGCTAGGAGAGGGAACACTGAAGCTTTCTTT
>TRBJ2-3|TRBV6-1|few|-|13
CAIRTGHLDTQYF
TGTGCCATAAGGACGGGACACCTAGATACGCAGTATTTT
>TRBJ1-1|TRBV20-1|-|TRBD1|13
CSASGTVGTEAFF
TGCAGTGCCTCCGGGACAGTCGGGACTGAAGCTTTCTTT
>TRBJ2-1|TRBV5-1|-|TRBD1|16
CASSPRTGTVYNEQFF
TGCGCCAGCAGCCCGAGGACCGGGACAGTCTACAATGAGCAGTTCTTC
>TRBJ1-5|TRBV2|-|-|14
CASMGQGINQPQHF
TGTGCCAGCATGGGGCAGGGGATTAATCAGCCCCAGCATTTT
>TRBJ2-2|TRBV6-5|few|TRBD1|14
CASSHTGGTGELFF
TGTGCCAGCAGTCACACAGGGGGCACCGGGGAGCTGTTTTTT
>TRBJ2-1|TRBV10-2|many|-|12
CASSESVGEQFF
TGCGCCAGCAGTGAGTCGGTCGGTGAGCAGTTCTTC
>TRBJ1-4|TRBV6-5|few|TRBD1|19
CASSSDNPGTGGGYEKLFF
TGTGCCAGCAGTTCCGACAACCCCGGGACAGGGGGCGGTTATGAAAAACTGTTTTTT
>TRBJ1-1|TRBV19|-|-|13
CASSHLMNTEAFF
TGTGCCAGTAGCCATTTAATGAACACTGAAGCTTTCTTT
>TRBJ2-2|TRBV12-3/TRBV12-4|few|-|13
CASSLGYFGELFF
TGTGCCAGCAGTTTAGGGTACTTCGGGGAGCTGTTTTTT
>TRBJ2-4|TRBV4-3|-|TRBD1|16
CASSQETGTGKSIQYF
TGCGCCAGCAGCCAAGAAACGGGGACAGGCAAAAGCATTCAGTACTTC
>TRBJ2-4|TRBV7-2|few|TRBD2|15
CASSLLAGVVDIQYF
TGTGCCAGCAGCTTACTAGCGGGAGTGGTGGACATTCAGTACTTC
>TRBJ1-1|TRBV9|-|-|13
CASSVGHRLEAFF
TGTGCCAGCAGCGTAGGGCATAGGCTTGAAGCTTTCTTT
>TRBJ2-1|TRBV5-1|few|TRBD2|17
CASSPGGGTSGRNEQFF
TGCGCCAGCAGCCCCGGTGGGGGAACTAGCGGGAGGAATGAGCAGTTCTTC
>TRBJ2-5|TRBV20-1|-|-|15
CSARWAGTPQETQYF
TGCAGTGCTAGATGGGCCGGGACACCACAAGAGACCCAGTACTTC
>TRBJ1-2|TRBV28|-|TRBD1|16
CASSTGQAIFSYGYTF
TGTGCCAGCAGTACGGGACAGGCTATTTTCTCCTATGGCTACACCTTC
>TRBJ2-1|TRBV7-9|few|TRBD2|15
CASSLRAGVYNEQFF
TGTGCCAGCAGCTTACGGGCGGGAGTATACAATGAGCAGTTCTTC
>TRBJ1-5|TRBV19|-|-|14
CASRGGQLYQPQHF
TGTGCCAGTAGAGGGGGACAACTTTATCAGCCCCAGCATTTT
>TRBJ2-1|TRBV6-2/TRBV6-3|once|-|14
CASSYLGPPDEQFF
TGTGCCAGCAGTTACCTGGGGCCGCCTGATGAGCAGTTCTTC
>TRBJ1-3|TRBV12-3/TRBV12-4|few|TRBD1|19
CASKVRIGNQGAKGNAIYF
TGTGCCAGCAAAGTAAGAATTGGAAACCAGGGGGCGAAAGGAAACGCCATATATTTT
>TRBJ2-3|TRBV20-1|few|-|15
CSAMLAGALTDTQYF
TGCAGTGCTATGCTGGCGGGGGCCCTCACAGATACGCAGTATTTT
>TRBJ1-3|TRBV14|once|-|15
CASSQDIPIGSTIYF
TGTGCCAGCAGCCAAGATATCCCCATTGGAAGCACCATATATTTT
>TRBJ1-4|TRBV20-1|few|TRBD1|16
CSARGRDGTGDEKLFF
TGCAGTGCTAGAGGAAGGGACGGGACAGGGGATGAAAAACTGTTTTTT
>TRBJ2-5|TRBV20-1|-|TRBD2|15
CSARDAGEVDETQYF
TGCAGTGCTAGAGATGCGGGAGAGGTGGATGAGACCCAGTACTTC
>TRBJ1-2|TRBV11-2|few|-|15
CASSLGRGGLYGYTF
TGTGCCAGCAGCCTCGGGAGAGGTGGTCTCTATGGCTACACCTTC
>TRBJ2-7|TRBV20-1|-|-|15
CSARDQGGESYEQYF
TGCAGTGCTAGAGATCAAGGGGGTGAGTCCTACGAGCAGTACTTC